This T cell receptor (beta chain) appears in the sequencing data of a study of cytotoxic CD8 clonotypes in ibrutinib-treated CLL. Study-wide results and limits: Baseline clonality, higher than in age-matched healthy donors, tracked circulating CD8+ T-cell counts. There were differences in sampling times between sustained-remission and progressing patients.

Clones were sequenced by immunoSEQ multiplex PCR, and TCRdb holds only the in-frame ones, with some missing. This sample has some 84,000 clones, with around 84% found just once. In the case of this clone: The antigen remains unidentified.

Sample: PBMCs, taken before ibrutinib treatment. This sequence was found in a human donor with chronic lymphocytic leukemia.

DNA of the CDR3: TGTGCCAGCAGCTCCCGATGGGGGGGCGAGCAGTACTTC. It translates to CASSSRWGGEQYF. The rearrangement joins TRBV11-2 to TRBJ2-7; TRBD2 aligns across 7 bases. J gave up 6 bases and V 4 bases, and 6 bases lay outside the gene matches. Per the germline V gene, CDR1 is SGHAT and CDR2 is FQNNGV. The CDR3 runs to 13 residues. Combining the CDR3 with reference TRBV11-2 and TRBJ2-7 gives the whole variable domain EAGVAQSPRYKIIEKRQSVAFWCNPISGHATLYWYQQILGQGPKLLIQFQNNGVVDDSQLPKDRFSAERLKGVDSTLKIQPAKLEDSAVYLCASSSRWGGEQYFGPGTRLTVT.